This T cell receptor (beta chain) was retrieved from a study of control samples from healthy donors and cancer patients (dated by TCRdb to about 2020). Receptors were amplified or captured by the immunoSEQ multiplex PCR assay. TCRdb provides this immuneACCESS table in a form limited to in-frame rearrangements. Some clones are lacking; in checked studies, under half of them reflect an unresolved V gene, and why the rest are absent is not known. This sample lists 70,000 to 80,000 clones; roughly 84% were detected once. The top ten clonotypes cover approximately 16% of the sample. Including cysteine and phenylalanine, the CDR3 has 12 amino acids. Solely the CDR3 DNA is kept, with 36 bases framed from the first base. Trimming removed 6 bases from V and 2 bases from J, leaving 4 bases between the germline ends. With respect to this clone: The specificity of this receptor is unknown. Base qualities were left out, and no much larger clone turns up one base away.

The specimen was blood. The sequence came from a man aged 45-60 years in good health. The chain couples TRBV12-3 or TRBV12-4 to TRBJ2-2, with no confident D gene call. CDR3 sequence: CASRENTGELFF. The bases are TGTGCCAGCAGGGAAAACACCGGGGAGCTGTTTTTT.